This T cell receptor beta chain was sequenced for a study of cytomegalovirus exposure and HLA in healthy donors. About this clone: Its cognate antigen is unknown.

This CDR3 has 16 amino acids. From germline, CDR1 is MNHNY and CDR2 SVGAGI (reference sequence). The J segment lost 0 bases and the V segment lost 8 bases, leaving 13 bases of the junction unmatched. Points from the study as a whole: Common viral pathogens seemed, in a later analysis, to connect with several of the most significant clusters.

The study ran its PCR with 60 Vbeta and 13 Jbeta primers. In the authors' methods: Later work found around 80 million unique TCR beta chains, with 10 million to 14 million shared. Sequencing used immunoSEQ multiplex PCR; TCRdb keeps in-frame clones, though not all of them. V and J calls and clone size come straight from that table; D and trimming were deduced from the DNA. The sample consists of under 200,000 clones, 70% to 85% of them appearing once. The chain uses TRBV6-6 and TRBJ2-7, with TRBD1 identical over 7 bases. This sequence was found in a man between 25 and 39 years old in good health and CMV-seropositive. The sequenced material came from PBMCs. CDR3 nucleotides: TGTGCCAGCCCAATTAATAAGACAGGGCCCTCCTACGAGCAGTACTTC. Its protein is CASPINKTGPSYEQYF.